This T cell receptor (beta chain) was obtained from a study of shared clonotypes between healthy human individuals. About this clone itself: Its cognate antigen is unknown.

General study results and limits: Rarefaction indicated that sorted-subset sequencing remained incomplete although depth was large. The study found lower generation probabilities in non-shared clonotypes than in those shared by all four donors.

CDR1 MDHEN and CDR2 SYDVKM come from the germline V gene. The CDR3 runs 17 residues. The V and J ends lost 2 bases and 0 bases respectively, with 15 bases between them. The study ran the assay at deep level. The data were produced by immunoSEQ multiplex PCR, yet TCRdb's version contains in-frame clones alone and is incomplete. The sample lists roughly 2 million clones, about 95% occurring once. Cells designated naive CD8 were CD45RO-negative and were positively selected for CCR7, with terminally differentiated effector memory CD45RA+ cells excluded. Sequencing was done on a sample of naive CD8+ T cells sorted from blood. The receptor comes from a young man in good health. J is TRBJ2-3 and V is TRBV28; no firm D call. The CDR3 sequence: CASSLGFQGPSTDTQYF. The CDR3 DNA sequence: TGTGCCAGCAGTTTAGGTTTCCAAGGGCCTAGCACAGATACGCAGTATTTT.